A single sample is the source of the 17 T cell receptor beta chains below, sequenced in a study of radiation and T cells in renal cell carcinoma. As to time point: blood 4 weeks post-SBRT, at nephrectomy. As to treatment: 15 Gy SBRT to primary tumor, nephrectomy 4 weeks later. The table came from immunoSEQ multiplex PCR; TCRdb's copy has only in-frame clones and leaves some out. The sample includes roughly 170,000 clones, about 88% of them seen just once. This specimen consisted of blood, obtained from a patient whose treatment included radiotherapy and nephrectomy. These receptors were taken from a woman between 45 and 60 years old with renal cell carcinoma.

This chain connects TRBV7-3 to TRBJ2-2, with 8 bases lining up with TRBD2. In germline, CDR1 is SGHTA, CDR2 FQGTGA. The CDR3 is made up of 16 amino acids. V shed 2 bases, J shed 1 base, and the junction held 3 bases outside the gene matches. This CDR3 is CASSLGSGENTGELFF. The DNA of the CDR3 is TGTGCCAGCAGCTTAGGTAGCGGGGAGAACACCGGGGAGCTGTTTTTT. The full variable domain, completed using reference TRBV7-3 and TRBJ2-2, is GAGVSQTPSNKVTEKGKYVELRCDPISGHTALYWYRQSLGQGPEFLIYFQGTGAADDSGLPNDRFFAVRPEGSVSTLKIQRTERGDSAVYLCASSLGSGENTGELFFGEGSRLTVL.

This clone has a single count. V is TRBV2 and J is TRBJ1-6; 10 nucleotides match TRBD1. V gave up 2 bases and J gave up 0 bases; unmatched junction bases: 10. CDR1 and CDR2 (germline): SNHLY, FYNNEI. The CDR3 sequence is 20 residues long. The CDR3 bases are TGTGCCAGCAGTGAACGGGACAGGGGTCTTATGAGCTCCTATAATTCACCCCTCCACTTT. Translating gives CASSERDRGLMSSYNSPLHF.

This sequence joins TRBV5-1 and TRBJ2-1; 8 nucleotides agree with TRBD2. In germline, CDR1 is SGHRS, CDR2 YFSETQ. V was clipped by 5 bases and J by 4 bases; unmatched bases: 8. The CDR3 length is 15 residues. The CDR3, as DNA: TGCGCCAGCAGGGCGGGGGGTCAGGGGTACAATGAGCAGTTCTTC. Its translation is CASRAGGQGYNEQFF.

This chain's CDR3 is CASSLAYRGRYEQYF. In DNA form, the CDR3 reads TGTGCCAGCAGCTTAGCGTACAGGGGGCGGTACGAGCAGTACTTC. The chain recombines TRBV7-9 with TRBJ2-7, with TRBD1 identical over 9 bases. Germline V gene sequence: CDR1 SEHNR, CDR2 FQNEAQ (reference sequence). Losses at the gene ends were 0 bases for V and 4 bases for J; bases not matched to a gene: 4. The CDR3 has 15 amino acids.

The V and J genes are TRBV7-2 and TRBJ1-2; TRBD1 aligns across 7 bases. The germline CDR1 and CDR2 sequences are SGHTA and FQGNSA. This CDR3 contains 15 residues. The J segment lost 5 bases and the V segment lost 5 bases, leaving 11 bases of the junction unmatched. The CDR3 region has the DNA TGTGCCAGCAGCATTCCGAGGGGGCTCGGATATGGCTACACCTTC. Translated, it gives CASSIPRGLGYGYTF.

The chain recombines TRBV4-1 with TRBJ1-1, with a weak D call TRBD1 (6 bases). Looked up from germline, CDR1 is MGHRA and CDR2 is YSYEKL. There are 13 residues in the CDR3. Deletions cut 3 bases from V and 11 bases from J, with 16 bases between. The chain's CDR3 is CASSQVEGEKAFF. For the CDR3, the DNA is TGCGCCAGCAGCCAGGTAGAGGGGGAGAAGGCTTTCTTT.

The chain has TRBV19 and TRBJ1-4, with 7 bases matching TRBD1. Germline V gene lookup returns CDR1 LNHDA and CDR2 SQIVND (reference sequence). This CDR3 has 15 amino acids. V was pared by 4 bases and J by 5 bases, with 7 bases of the junction left unmatched. The DNA of the CDR3 is TGTGCCAGTAGTAACACCGGGACAGTAAATGAAAAACTGTTTTTT. As protein: CASSNTGTVNEKLFF.

The CDR3 here is CASSKTGEDSPLHF. CDR3 bases: TGTGCCAGCAGTAAGACGGGGGAAGACTCACCCCTCCACTTT. This chain uses TRBV7-9 with TRBJ1-6; TRBD1 is a possible D gene (5 bases). This CDR3 region has 14 residues. Germline V gene data show CDR1 as SEHNR and CDR2 as FQNEAQ (reference sequence). Trimming pared 6 bases from V and 10 bases from J, leaving 16 bases between.

The chain links TRBV5-1 to TRBJ2-7; 10 nucleotides match TRBD1. Looked up from germline, CDR1 is SGHRS and CDR2 is YFSETQ. The CDR3 contains 16 residues. With V trimmed by 0 bases and J by 2 bases, 5 bases remained unmatched. The CDR3 region has the DNA TGCGCCAGCAGCTTGGCGTCCGGGACAGGGGCCTACGAGCAGTACTTC. Its translation is CASSLASGTGAYEQYF.

This clone has a handful of counts. This chain's CDR3 is CASSYQGANTEAFF. In DNA form, the CDR3 reads TGTGCCAGCAGTTATCAGGGGGCGAACACTGAAGCTTTCTTT. The chain is built from TRBV6-5 and TRBJ1-1; TRBD1 matches at 8 bases. The trim removed 3 bases at V and 1 base at J, leaving 1 base unmatched. CDR3 size: 14 residues. Germline CDR1 MNHEY, CDR2 SVGAGI.

The chain combines TRBV5-1 with TRBJ2-2; D is tentatively TRBD1 or TRBD2 (6 bases each). The CDR3 is 15 residues long. Trimming took 4 bases from V and 5 from J, leaving 15 bases between them. Germline CDR1 is SGHRS and CDR2 is YFSETQ. The CDR3 DNA is TGCGCCAGCAGCCGCGTCGGGGGCTTTACCGGGGAGCTGTTTTTT. Residues: CASSRVGGFTGELFF.

This rearrangement joins TRBV4-3 to TRBJ2-1, with unresolved D. This CDR3 is 13 amino acids long. The V and J ends lost 0 bases and 8 bases respectively, with 8 bases between them. Germline CDR1 LGHNA, CDR2 YSLEER. The CDR3 coding sequence is TGCGCCAGCAGCCAAGATCCTGGTTATGAGCAGTTCTTC. Translated: CASSQDPGYEQFF.

Remarks on this clone: One junction end does not reproduce the germline sequence, and a read error may be involved. The rearrangement links TRBV5-4 to TRBJ1-2, with a tentative D call TRBD1 (5 bases). CDR3 size: 13 residues. CDR1 is SGHNT and CDR2 is YYREEE in the germline V gene (reference sequence). The CDR3 spells CASSLISAGAGAF. The CDR3 DNA follows: TGTGCCAGCAGCTTGATTAGCGCAGGCGCGGGGGCCTTC.

This clone was detected a few times. This chain links TRBV25-1 with TRBJ1-1; no clear D gene. Trimming took 2 bases from V and 3 from J, leaving 7 bases between them. The CDR3 runs 13 residues. Per germline, CDR1 MGHDK and CDR2 SYGVNS. This CDR3 is CASSEPPHTEAFF. Here the CDR3 DNA reads TGTGCCAGCAGTGAACCCCCTCACACTGAAGCTTTCTTT.

The chain has TRBV7-9 and TRBJ1-1; TRBD1 agrees at 8 bases. In germline, CDR1 is SEHNR, CDR2 FQNEAQ (reference sequence). The length of the CDR3 is 15 residues. V shed 5 bases, J shed 1 base, and the junction held 6 bases outside the gene matches. CDR3 amino acids: CASSIPGQENTEAFF. The CDR3 bases are TGTGCCAGCAGCATACCGGGACAGGAGAACACTGAAGCTTTCTTT.

The chain links TRBV28 to TRBJ2-5; TRBD2 matches 14 bases. This CDR3 has 18 residues. The germline V gene has CDR1 MDHEN and CDR2 SYDVKM. Trimming cost V 3 bases and J 1 base; bases outside gene matches: 7. CDR3 coding DNA: TGTGCCAGCAGTTTGCCGACTAGCGGGGGGGCGGGCCAAGAGACCCAGTACTTC. It is translated as CASSLPTSGGAGQETQYF.

The chain is built from TRBV2 and TRBJ1-5; no definite D call. Germline V gives CDR1 SNHLY, CDR2 FYNNEI. The CDR3 length is 14 residues. Trimming removed 2 bases from V and 6 bases from J, with 11 bases in between. CDR3 in DNA: TGTGCCAGCAGTGAACGTAGGGTGGGTCAGCCCCAGCATTTT. Its protein product is CASSERRVGQPQHF.